This entry is about one T cell receptor (beta chain). Its antigen is currently unknown. The CDR3 consists of 16 residues. What was sequenced were expressed TCRB transcripts, since all of the isolated RNA had been reverse transcribed. Clones were sequenced by immunoSEQ multiplex PCR, and TCRdb holds only the in-frame ones, with some missing. The data hold over 300,000 clones, with around 9.3% observed a single time. The sample comes from a study of beta chain features in type 1 diabetes. In the study overall: Patients were similar to healthy donors in age and gender (as well as in cell yields). Broader study findings: In all four CD4+ subsets, TCRB CDR3 length was significantly, moderately reduced in type 1 diabetes. The question left open here concerned HLA type influencing TCRB rearrangement.

The sample consisted of central memory CD4+ T cells from blood. The clonotype comes from a man aged 30 to 39 with type 1 diabetes. The V gene is TRBV21-1, the J gene TRBJ2-2. TRBV21-1 is recorded as a pseudogene. The CDR3 nucleotides read TGTGCCAGCAGCAAAGCCCGGGGGCGGAACACCGGGGAGCTGTTTTTT. Residues: CASSKARGRNTGELFF.